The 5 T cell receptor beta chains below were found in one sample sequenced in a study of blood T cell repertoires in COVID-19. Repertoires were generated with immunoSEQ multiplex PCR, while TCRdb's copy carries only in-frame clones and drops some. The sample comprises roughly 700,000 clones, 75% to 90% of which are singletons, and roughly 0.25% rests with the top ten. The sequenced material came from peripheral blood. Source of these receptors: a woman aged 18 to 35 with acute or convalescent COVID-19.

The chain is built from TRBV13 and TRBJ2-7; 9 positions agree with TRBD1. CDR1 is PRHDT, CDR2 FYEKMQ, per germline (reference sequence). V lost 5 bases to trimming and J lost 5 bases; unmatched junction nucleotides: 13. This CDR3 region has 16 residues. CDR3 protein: CASSQGLGDRVHEQYF. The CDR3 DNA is TGTGCCAGCAGCCAGGGGTTAGGGGACAGGGTCCACGAGCAGTACTTC.

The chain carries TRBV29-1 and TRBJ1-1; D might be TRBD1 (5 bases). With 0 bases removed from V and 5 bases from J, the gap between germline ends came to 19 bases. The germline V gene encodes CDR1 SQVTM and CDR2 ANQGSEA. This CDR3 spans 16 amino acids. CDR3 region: CSVEDLGTLKGTEAFF. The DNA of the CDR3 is TGCAGCGTTGAAGATCTTGGGACTCTCAAGGGGACTGAAGCTTTCTTT.

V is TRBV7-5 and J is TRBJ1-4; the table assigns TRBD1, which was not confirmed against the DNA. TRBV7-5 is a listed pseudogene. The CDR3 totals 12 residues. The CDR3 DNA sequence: TGTGCCAGAAGCTATGAACAAAAAGAACTGTTTTTT. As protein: CARSYEQKELFF.

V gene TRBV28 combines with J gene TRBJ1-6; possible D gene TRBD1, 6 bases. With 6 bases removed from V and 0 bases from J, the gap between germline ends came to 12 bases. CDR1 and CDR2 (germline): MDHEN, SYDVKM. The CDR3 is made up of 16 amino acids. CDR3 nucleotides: TGTGCCAGCAGACCCGACAGGAGCTCCTATAATTCACCCCTCCACTTT. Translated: CASRPDRSSYNSPLHF. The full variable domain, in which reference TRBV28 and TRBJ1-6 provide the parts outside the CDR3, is DVKVTQSSRYLVKRTGEKVFLECVQDMDHENMFWYRQDPGLGLRLIYFSYDVKMKEKGDIPEGYSVSREKKERFSLILESASTNQTSMYLCASRPDRSSYNSPLHFGNGTRLTVT.

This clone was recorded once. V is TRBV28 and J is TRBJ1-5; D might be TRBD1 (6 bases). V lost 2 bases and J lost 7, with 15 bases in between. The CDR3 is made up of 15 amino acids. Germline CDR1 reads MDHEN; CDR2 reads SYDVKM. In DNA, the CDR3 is TGTGCCAGCAGTTTACCCGGTGGGACATGGCAGCCCCAGCATTTT. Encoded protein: CASSLPGGTWQPQHF.